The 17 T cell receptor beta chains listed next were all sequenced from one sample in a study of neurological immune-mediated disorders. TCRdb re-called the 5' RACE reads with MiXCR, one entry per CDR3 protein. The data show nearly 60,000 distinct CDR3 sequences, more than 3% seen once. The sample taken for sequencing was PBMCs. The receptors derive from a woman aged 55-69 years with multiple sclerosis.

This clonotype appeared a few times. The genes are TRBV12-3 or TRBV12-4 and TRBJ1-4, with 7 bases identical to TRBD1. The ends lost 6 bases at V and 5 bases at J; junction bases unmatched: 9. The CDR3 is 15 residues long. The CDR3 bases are TGTGCCAGCAGCGGGACAGCTATTCTGAATGAAAAACTGTTTTTT. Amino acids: CASSGTAILNEKLFF.

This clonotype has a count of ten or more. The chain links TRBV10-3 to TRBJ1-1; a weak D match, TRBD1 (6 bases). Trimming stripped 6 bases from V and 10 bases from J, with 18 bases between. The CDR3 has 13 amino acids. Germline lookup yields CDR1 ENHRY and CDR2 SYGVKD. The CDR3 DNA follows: TGTGCCATCAGGGATACAGGGCTCGACGGAGCTTTCTTT. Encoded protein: CAIRDTGLDGAFF.

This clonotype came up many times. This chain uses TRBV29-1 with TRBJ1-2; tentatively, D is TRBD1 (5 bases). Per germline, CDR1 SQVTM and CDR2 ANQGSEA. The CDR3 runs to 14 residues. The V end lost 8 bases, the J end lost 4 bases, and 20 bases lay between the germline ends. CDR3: CSTWDSGRFYGYTF. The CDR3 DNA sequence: TGCAGCACATGGGACTCTGGACGGTTCTATGGCTACACCTTC.

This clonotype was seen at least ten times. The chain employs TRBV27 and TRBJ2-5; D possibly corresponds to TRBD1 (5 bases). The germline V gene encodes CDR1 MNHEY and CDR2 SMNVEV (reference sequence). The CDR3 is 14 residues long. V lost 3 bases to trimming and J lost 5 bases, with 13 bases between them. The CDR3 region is CASSFQGARETQYF. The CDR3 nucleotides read TGTGCCAGCAGTTTTCAAGGGGCACGTGAGACCCAGTACTTC.

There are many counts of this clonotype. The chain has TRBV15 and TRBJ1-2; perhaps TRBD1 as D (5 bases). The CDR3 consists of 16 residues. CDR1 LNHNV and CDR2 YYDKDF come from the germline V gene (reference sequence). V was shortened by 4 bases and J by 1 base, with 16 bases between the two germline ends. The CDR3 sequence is CATSTYEQGFNYGYTF. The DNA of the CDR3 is TGTGCCACCAGCACTTACGAGCAGGGTTTTAACTATGGCTACACCTTC.

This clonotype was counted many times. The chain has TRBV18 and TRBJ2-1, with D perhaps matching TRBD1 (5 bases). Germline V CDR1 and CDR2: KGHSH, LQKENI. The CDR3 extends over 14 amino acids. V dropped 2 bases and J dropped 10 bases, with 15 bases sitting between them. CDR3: CASSPLQGAGEQFF. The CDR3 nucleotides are TGTGCCAGCTCACCATTACAAGGGGCAGGAGAGCAGTTCTTC.

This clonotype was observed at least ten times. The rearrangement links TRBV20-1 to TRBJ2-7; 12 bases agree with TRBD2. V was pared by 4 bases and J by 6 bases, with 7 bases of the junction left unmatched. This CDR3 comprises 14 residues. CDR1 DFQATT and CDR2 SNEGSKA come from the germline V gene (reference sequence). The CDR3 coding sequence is TGCAGTGCTACTTCTAGCGGGAGGGCCTTCGAGCAGTACTTC. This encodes CSATSSGRAFEQYF.

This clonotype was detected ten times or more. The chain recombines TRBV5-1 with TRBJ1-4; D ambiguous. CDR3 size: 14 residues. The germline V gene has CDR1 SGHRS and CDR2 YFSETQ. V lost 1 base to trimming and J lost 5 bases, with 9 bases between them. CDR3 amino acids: CASSLWTLNEKLFF. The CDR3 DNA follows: TGCGCCAGCAGCTTGTGGACCCTGAATGAAAAACTGTTTTTT.

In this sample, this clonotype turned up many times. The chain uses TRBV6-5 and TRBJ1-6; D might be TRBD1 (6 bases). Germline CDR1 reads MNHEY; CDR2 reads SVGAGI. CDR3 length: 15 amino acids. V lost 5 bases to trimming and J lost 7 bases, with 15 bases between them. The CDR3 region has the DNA TGTGCCAGCAGTCCTCCTACAGGGAACAATTCACCCCTCCACTTT. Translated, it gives CASSPPTGNNSPLHF.

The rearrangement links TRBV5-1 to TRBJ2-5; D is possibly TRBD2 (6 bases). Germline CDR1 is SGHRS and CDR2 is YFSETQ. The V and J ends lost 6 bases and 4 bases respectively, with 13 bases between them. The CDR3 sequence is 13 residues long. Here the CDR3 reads CASKVEGGETQYF. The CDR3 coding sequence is TGCGCCAGCAAGGTCGAGGGAGGAGAGACCCAGTACTTC.

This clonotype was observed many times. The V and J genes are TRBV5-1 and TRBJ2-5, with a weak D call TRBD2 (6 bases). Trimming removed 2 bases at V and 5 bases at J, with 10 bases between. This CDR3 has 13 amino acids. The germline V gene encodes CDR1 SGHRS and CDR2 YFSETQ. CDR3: CASSLRELETQYF. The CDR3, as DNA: TGCGCCAGCAGCTTACGGGAGTTGGAGACCCAGTACTTC.

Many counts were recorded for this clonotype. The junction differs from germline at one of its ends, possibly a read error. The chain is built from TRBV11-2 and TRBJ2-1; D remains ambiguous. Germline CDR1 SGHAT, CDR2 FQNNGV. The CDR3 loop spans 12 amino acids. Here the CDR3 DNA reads TGTGCCAGCAGCTTAGATCGAGGTGTACCTCTCTTC. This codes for CASSLDRGVPLF.

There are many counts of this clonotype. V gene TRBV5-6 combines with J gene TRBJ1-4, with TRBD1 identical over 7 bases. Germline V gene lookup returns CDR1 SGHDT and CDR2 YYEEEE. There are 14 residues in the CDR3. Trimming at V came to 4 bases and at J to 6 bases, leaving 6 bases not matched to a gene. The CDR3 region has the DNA TGTGCCAGCAGCCCAGGGGGGCCGGATGAAAAACTGTTTTTT. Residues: CASSPGGPDEKLFF.

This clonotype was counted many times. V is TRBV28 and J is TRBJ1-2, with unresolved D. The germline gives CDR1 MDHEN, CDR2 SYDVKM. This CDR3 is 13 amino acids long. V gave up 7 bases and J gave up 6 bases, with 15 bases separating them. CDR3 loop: CASTLHSGNGYTF. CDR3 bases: TGTGCCAGCACCCTCCATTCGGGGAATGGCTACACCTTC.

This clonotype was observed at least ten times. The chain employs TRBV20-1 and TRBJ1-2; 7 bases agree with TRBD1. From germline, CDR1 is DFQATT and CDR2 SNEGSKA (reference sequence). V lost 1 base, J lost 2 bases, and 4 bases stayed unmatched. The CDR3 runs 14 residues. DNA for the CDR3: TGCAGTGCTAGAGGACAGGGAACCAACTATGGCTACACCTTC. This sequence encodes CSARGQGTNYGYTF.

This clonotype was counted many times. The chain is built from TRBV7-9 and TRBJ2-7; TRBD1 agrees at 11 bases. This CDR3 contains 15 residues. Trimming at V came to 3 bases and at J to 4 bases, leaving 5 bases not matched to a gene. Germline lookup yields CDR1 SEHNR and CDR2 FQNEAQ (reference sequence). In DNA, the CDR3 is TGTGCCAGCAGCTTTCCGGGACAGGGGGTATACGAGCAGTACTTC. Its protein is CASSFPGQGVYEQYF. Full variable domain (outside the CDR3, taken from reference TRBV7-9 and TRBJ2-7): DTGVSQNPRHKITKRGQNVTFRCDPISEHNRLYWYRQTLGQGPEFLTYFQNEAQLEKSRLLSDRFSAERPKGSFSTLEIQRTEQGDSAMYLCASSFPGQGVYEQYFGPGTRLTVT.

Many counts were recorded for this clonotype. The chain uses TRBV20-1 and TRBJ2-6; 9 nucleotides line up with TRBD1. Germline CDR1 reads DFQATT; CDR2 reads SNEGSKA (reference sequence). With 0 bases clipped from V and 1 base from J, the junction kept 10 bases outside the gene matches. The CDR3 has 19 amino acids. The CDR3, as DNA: TGCAGTGCTAGAGATCACTTGGGACAGGGAGTTTCTGGGGCCAACGTCCTGACTTTC. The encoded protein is CSARDHLGQGVSGANVLTF.